These T cell receptor beta chains were read from a single sample in a study of blood T cell repertoires in COVID-19. The assay was immunoSEQ multiplex PCR, and TCRdb's table has in-frame clones only and misses some. The sample yields around 250,000 clones, 75% to 85% seen once. Input material: PBMCs or T cells enriched from blood (not recorded which). The receptors come from a woman aged 45-60 years with acute COVID-19. The CDR3 runs from the conserved cysteine through the conserved F or W. Fields, in order: J gene, V gene, clone size, D gene, CDR3 protein, CDR3 DNA. A D gene is named only where the DNA matches it firmly. Clone size appears in some rows only: once, few, many, or a class for an expanded clone.

TRBJ1-2 | TRBV25-1 | - | TRBD1 | CASYRGTYGYTF | TGTGCCAGCTACAGGGGTACCTATGGCTACACCTTC
TRBJ1-5 | TRBV19 | few | - | CASSMRWQPQHF | TGTGCCAGTAGTATGCGGTGGCAGCCCCAGCATTTT
TRBJ1-1 | TRBV6-2/TRBV6-3 | - | TRBD1 | CASSFQGADTEAFF | TGTGCCAGCAGTTTTCAGGGGGCGGACACTGAAGCTTTCTTT
TRBJ2-5 | TRBV7-2 | - | TRBD2 | CASSFVGRGTQYF | TGTGCCAGCAGCTTTGTAGGGAGGGGGACCCAGTACTTC
TRBJ1-1 | TRBV19 | few | TRBD1 | CASSAMDRGNTEAFF | TGTGCCAGTAGTGCCATGGACAGGGGGAACACTGAAGCTTTCTTT
TRBJ1-1 | TRBV19 | - | TRBD1 | CASSATGVNTEAFF | TGTGCCAGTAGTGCCACAGGGGTGAACACTGAAGCTTTCTTT
TRBJ2-1 | TRBV30 | - | - | CAWSIGGASYNEQFF | TGTGCCTGGAGTATCGGGGGTGCATCCTACAATGAGCAGTTCTTC
TRBJ2-3 | TRBV6-2/TRBV6-3 | - | - | CASSSQLDLTDTQYF | TGTGCCAGCAGTTCCCAGCTAGATCTCACAGATACGCAGTATTTT
TRBJ1-2 | TRBV10-1 | - | TRBD1 | CASSPGQGEGYTF | TGCGCCAGCAGTCCGGGACAGGGGGAGGGCTACACCTTC
TRBJ1-4 | TRBV6-1 | - | - | CASSEKTATNEKLFF | TGTGCCAGCAGTGAAAAAACGGCAACTAATGAAAAACTGTTTTTT
TRBJ1-2 | TRBV7-6 | - | - | CASSSGQGYTF | TGTGCCAGCAGCTCAGGGCAAGGCTACACCTTC
TRBJ1-1 | TRBV30 | few | - | CACHREGMNTEAFF | TGTGCCTGCCACCGGGAGGGGATGAACACTGAAGCTTTCTTT
TRBJ1-2 | TRBV15 | - | - | CATKRSDRPNYGYTF | TGTGCCACCAAACGTAGTGACAGGCCTAACTATGGCTACACCTTC
TRBJ1-1 | TRBV7-2 | - | - | CASSLGGVSTEAFF | TGTGCCAGCAGCTTAGGGGGGGTGAGCACTGAAGCTTTCTTT
TRBJ1-2 | TRBV4-1 | - | - | CASSQGSGLNYGYTF | TGCGCCAGCAGCCAAGGCTCAGGGTTGAACTATGGCTACACCTTC
TRBJ2-7 | TRBV6-1 | - | - | CASSELGDSYEQYF | TGTGCCAGCAGTGAACTAGGGGACTCCTACGAGCAGTACTTC
TRBJ2-5 | TRBV7-2 | - | - | CASSQGTETQYF | TGTGCCAGCAGCCAGGGAACAGAGACCCAGTACTTC
TRBJ1-5 | TRBV6-5 | - | - | CASSYSGRSNQPQHF | TGTGCCAGCAGTTACTCGGGGCGAAGCAATCAGCCCCAGCATTTT
TRBJ2-7 | TRBV6-2/TRBV6-3 | - | TRBD1 | CASSYQLTGYGYEQYF | TGTGCCAGCAGTTACCAACTGACAGGGTACGGCTACGAGCAGTACTTC
TRBJ1-2 | TRBV4-3 | - | - | CASSLQGGGPYGYTF | TGCGCCAGCAGCCTCCAAGGGGGGGGTCCCTATGGCTACACCTTC
TRBJ2-7 | TRBV10-2 | - | - | CASSDLGQWKYF | TGCGCCAGCAGTGATCTAGGACAGTGGAAGTACTTC
TRBJ2-7 | TRBV15 | few | - | CATSRVRTGYEQYF | TGTGCCACCAGCAGAGTACGTACGGGGTACGAGCAGTACTTC
TRBJ1-4 | TRBV28 | - | - | CASSGNPGTSVANEKLFF | TGTGCCAGCAGTGGTAACCCCGGGACATCTGTAGCTAATGAAAAACTGTTTTTT
TRBJ2-2 | TRBV2 | - | - | CASSDLGSDTGELFF | TGTGCCAGCAGTGATTTGGGGAGCGACACCGGGGAGCTGTTTTTT
TRBJ1-1 | TRBV11-2 | - | - | CASSLGSPGKAFF | TGTGCCAGCAGCCTTGGTTCCCCAGGCAAGGCTTTCTTT
TRBJ1-1 | TRBV7-2 | - | - | CASSFPGLNTEAFF | TGTGCCAGCAGCTTTCCCGGTTTGAACACTGAAGCTTTCTTT
TRBJ1-1 | TRBV3-1/TRBV3-2 | - | TRBD1 | CASSFRQGMNTEAFF | TGTGCCAGCAGCTTCCGACAGGGAATGAACACTGAAGCTTTCTTT
TRBJ1-1 | TRBV11-2 | - | TRBD1 | CASSFGTETTEAFF | TGTGCCAGCAGCTTTGGGACAGAAACCACTGAAGCTTTCTTT
TRBJ2-3 | TRBV6-2/TRBV6-3 | - | TRBD2 | CASSSTGLAGGRTQYF | TGTGCCAGCAGTTCCACCGGGCTAGCGGGGGGGCGGACGCAGTATTTT
TRBJ1-4 | TRBV19 | many | TRBD1 | CASSERGPTNEKLFF | TGTGCCAGTAGTGAAAGGGGGCCCACTAATGAAAAACTGTTTTTT
TRBJ1-2 | TRBV12-5 | - | TRBD1 | CASAPTGALYGYTF | TGTGCTAGTGCCCCGACAGGGGCCCTCTATGGCTACACCTTC
TRBJ2-3 | TRBV2 | - | - | CASSEESVDTQYF | TGTGCCAGCAGTGAGGAGTCAGTTGATACGCAGTATTTT
TRBJ2-7 | TRBV7-6 | few | TRBD1 | CASSRETGGPYEQYF | TGTGCCAGCAGCAGAGAGACAGGGGGCCCCTACGAGCAGTACTTC
TRBJ2-7 | TRBV7-6 | - | TRBD2 | CASSLKGLASEQYF | TGTGCCAGCAGCTTAAAGGGACTAGCCTCCGAGCAGTACTTC
TRBJ2-1 | TRBV7-9 | - | TRBD2 | CASSLVERGNEQFF | TGTGCCAGCAGCTTAGTAGAGCGGGGCAATGAGCAGTTCTTC
TRBJ1-3 | TRBV14 | - | - | CASSRQGTTGNTIYF | TGTGCCAGCAGCCGGCAAGGGACAACTGGAAACACCATATATTTT
TRBJ1-1 | TRBV28 | - | - | CASSTAGNTEAFF | TGTGCCAGCAGTACCGCGGGGAACACTGAAGCTTTCTTT
TRBJ2-5 | TRBV4-2 | - | TRBD2 | CASSQGSGGLSQETQYF | TGTGCCAGCAGCCAGGGTAGCGGGGGGCTCTCACAAGAGACCCAGTACTTC
TRBJ1-4 | TRBV30 | - | TRBD1 | CAWSPGQGAWEKLFF | TGTGCCTGGAGTCCGGGACAGGGGGCATGGGAAAAACTGTTTTTT
TRBJ1-2 | TRBV5-1 | once | TRBD1 | CASSTRTGLGYGYTF | TGCGCCAGCAGCACAAGGACAGGGCTAGGCTATGGCTACACCTTC
TRBJ1-2 | TRBV11-2 | - | - | CASSLAGWGYTF | TGTGCCAGCAGCTTAGCGGGGTGGGGCTACACCTTC